One sample yielded the 32 T cell receptor beta chains listed below, sequenced in a study of T cell responses to AZD1222 COVID-19 vaccine. Produced via immunoSEQ multiplex PCR; TCRdb's table is partial and in-frame only. The sample shows approximately 130,000 clones, about 89% of them seen only once. The sequencing used peripheral blood, collected on day 0 of AZD1222 vaccination. The source is an adult in good health.

The V call is TRBV10-2, the J call TRBJ1-2, with 7 bases fitting TRBD1. The CDR3 loop spans 15 amino acids. Trimming cost V 1 base and J 8 bases; bases outside gene matches: 10. Germline assignment: CDR1 WSHSY and CDR2 SAAADI. CDR3 sequence reads: CASSEFKIQGDGYTF. The CDR3 DNA sequence: TGCGCCAGCAGTGAGTTCAAAATTCAGGGGGACGGCTACACCTTC.

The V call is TRBV5-4, the J call TRBJ2-7; 11 bases are shared with TRBD2. Losses at the gene ends were 2 bases for V and 6 bases for J; bases not matched to a gene: 4. The germline gives CDR1 SGHNT, CDR2 YYREEE (reference sequence). The CDR3 length is 14 residues. In DNA, the CDR3 is TGTGCCAGCAGCTTACTAGCGGGAGATTCCGAGCAGTACTTC. Protein sequence: CASSLLAGDSEQYF.

The chain links TRBV30 to TRBJ1-1; TRBD1 might be the D (5 bases). This CDR3 is built from 13 residues. V was pared by 2 bases and J by 6 bases, with 13 bases between. Germline V gene data show CDR1 as GTSNPN and CDR2 as SVGIG (reference sequence). This chain's CDR3 is CAWSPEGPPEAFF. The CDR3 DNA reads as TGTGCCTGGAGTCCTGAGGGGCCGCCTGAAGCTTTCTTT.

The V and J genes are TRBV7-8 and TRBJ2-2, with 7 nucleotides matching TRBD1. The length of the CDR3 is 16 residues. After removal of 5 bases from V and 1 base from J, the junction contained 7 bases not matched to a gene. CDR1 is SGHVS and CDR2 is FQNEAQ in the germline V gene. CDR3: CASSATGTENTGELFF. DNA of the CDR3: TGTGCCAGCAGCGCAACCGGGACAGAGAACACCGGGGAGCTGTTTTTT.

The V and J genes are TRBV6-5 and TRBJ1-1; D remains ambiguous. Trimming took off 0 bases at V and 11 bases at J, with 13 bases between the two ends. The CDR3 spans 13 residues. The V gene's germline CDR1 is MNHEY and CDR2 SVGAGI. The CDR3 DNA follows: TGTGCCAGCAGTTACTCAGGGAAAGCGAGCGCTTTCTTT. This encodes CASSYSGKASAFF.

The chain carries TRBV6-2 or TRBV6-3 and TRBJ2-3, with a possible D match to TRBD2 (5 bases). The CDR3 extends over 16 amino acids. Germline V gene lookup returns CDR1 MNHEY and CDR2 SVGEGT. The ends were cut back, 6 bases at V and 0 bases at J, with 16 bases in the middle. The CDR3 coding sequence is TGTGCCAGCAGCCCTTCGGGTAGCGCCAGCACAGATACGCAGTATTTT. Translation gives CASSPSGSASTDTQYF.

The count of this clone is one. The chain joins TRBV6-5 to TRBJ1-1; D not certain. The CDR3 has 13 amino acids. Germline CDR1 and CDR2: MNHEY and SVGAGI. Trimming pared 7 bases from V and 1 base from J, leaving 10 bases between. The CDR3 sequence is CASKGLPNTEAFF. The DNA of the CDR3 is TGTGCCAGCAAAGGACTCCCGAACACTGAAGCTTTCTTT.

The V gene is TRBV19, the J gene TRBJ2-7; D remains ambiguous. Looked up from germline, CDR1 is LNHDA and CDR2 is SQIVND (reference sequence). The V and J ends lost 2 bases and 4 bases respectively, with 9 bases between them. The CDR3 runs to 13 residues. The CDR3 DNA follows: TGTGCCAGTAGTATACAGGTGGATTACGAGCAGTACTTC. Its protein product is CASSIQVDYEQYF.

This chain uses TRBV3-1 (or the pseudogene TRBV3-2) with TRBJ1-2; the D is unclear. The CDR3 sequence is 12 residues long. The germline V and J ends were trimmed by 1 base and 12 bases, with 12 bases remaining between them. CDR1 and CDR2 from the germline V gene are LGHDT and YNNKEL (reference sequence). CDR3 amino acids: CASSQVVSGHTF. The CDR3 DNA sequence: TGTGCCAGCAGCCAAGTAGTCAGTGGTCACACCTTC.

The J gene is TRBJ1-2, the V gene TRBV6-6, with D uncertain. Germline V gene data show CDR1 as MNHNY and CDR2 as SVGAGI (reference sequence). V dropped 2 bases and J dropped 6 bases, with 16 bases sitting between them. This CDR3 has 15 amino acids. CDR3 in amino acids: CASSYMDFQWDGYTF. The DNA of the CDR3 is TGTGCCAGCAGTTACATGGACTTCCAATGGGATGGCTACACCTTC.

The CDR3 here is CASSSRNWTSSYNEQFF. DNA for the CDR3: TGTGCCAGTAGTTCTCGTAATTGGACCAGCTCCTACAATGAGCAGTTCTTC. The gene calls are TRBV19 and TRBJ2-1; unclear D gene. The V gene's germline CDR1 is LNHDA and CDR2 SQIVND (reference sequence). The V gene lost 5 bases and the J gene lost 0 bases, with 17 bases spanning the gap. The CDR3 has 17 amino acids.

The chain is built from TRBV19 and TRBJ1-5; 8 bases map to TRBD1. CDR1 LNHDA and CDR2 SQIVND come from the germline V gene (reference sequence). V dropped 3 bases and J dropped 2; count of bases not matched to a gene: 6. The CDR3 length is 16 residues. In DNA form, the CDR3 reads TGTGCCAGTAGTATCTGGACAGGGATTGGCAATCAGCCCCAGCATTTT. It codes for CASSIWTGIGNQPQHF.

This chain links TRBV11-2 with TRBJ1-2; D remains unclear. The CDR3 loop spans 15 amino acids. V lost 5 bases to trimming and J lost 5 bases, with 18 bases between them. The germline V gene has CDR1 SGHAT and CDR2 FQNNGV. CDR3 sequence reads: CASSREWQTDYGYTF. The CDR3 DNA sequence: TGTGCCAGCAGCCGAGAGTGGCAGACTGATTATGGCTACACCTTC.

CDR3 sequence reads: CASSRDRLGETQYF. DNA of the CDR3: TGTGCCAGCAGCCGGGACAGGCTTGGGGAGACCCAGTACTTC. The chain uses TRBV11-2 and TRBJ2-5, with 8 bases aligning to TRBD1. Germline CDR1 is SGHAT and CDR2 is FQNNGV. The V and J ends lost 5 bases and 5 bases, in that order; junction bases with no gene match: 7. The CDR3 covers 14 residues.

V is TRBV7-9 and J is TRBJ2-7, with D perhaps matching TRBD1 (5 bases). The CDR3 is 14 residues long. Trimming took off 1 base at V and 2 bases at J, with 9 bases between the two ends. From germline, CDR1 is SEHNR and CDR2 FQNEAQ (reference sequence). The CDR3 loop is CASSLGAGPYEQYF. DNA for the CDR3: TGTGCCAGCAGCTTAGGTGCAGGGCCCTACGAGCAGTACTTC.

The gene calls are TRBV7-3 and TRBJ2-2; tentative D call: TRBD2 (6 bases). The CDR3 has 18 amino acids. CDR1 is SGHTA and CDR2 is FQGTGA in the germline V gene. Trimming pared 1 base from V and 3 bases from J, leaving 18 bases between. CDR3 in amino acids: CASSLIAFRGWDTGELFF. Here the CDR3 DNA reads TGTGCCAGCAGCTTAATCGCGTTTCGGGGGTGGGACACCGGGGAGCTGTTTTTT.

V and J are TRBV7-9 and TRBJ2-2; D is unclear. V was clipped by 5 bases and J by 3 bases, with 10 bases between them. The CDR3 has 14 amino acids. Germline assignment: CDR1 SEHNR and CDR2 FQNEAQ (reference sequence). CDR3 coding DNA: TGTGCCAGCAGCCCCGTTTTGGACACCGGGGAGCTGTTTTTT. It yields the protein CASSPVLDTGELFF.

The rearrangement uses TRBV9 and TRBJ2-1; 10 bases are a match to TRBD1. V dropped 3 bases and J dropped 4; count of bases not matched to a gene: 1. This CDR3 is 14 amino acids long. CDR1 and CDR2 from the germline V gene are SGDLS and YYNGEE. CDR3 residues: CASSAGQGYNEQFF. CDR3 nucleotide sequence: TGTGCCAGCAGCGCGGGACAGGGGTACAATGAGCAGTTCTTC.

The rearrangement links TRBV19 to TRBJ1-5, with 7 bases lining up with TRBD1. This CDR3 is 16 amino acids long. V shed 3 bases, J shed 0 bases, and the junction held 5 bases outside the gene matches. The germline V gene has CDR1 LNHDA and CDR2 SQIVND (reference sequence). The DNA of the CDR3 is TGTGCCAGTAGTATGGCGACAGGGTATAGCAATCAGCCCCAGCATTTT. This gives the protein CASSMATGYSNQPQHF.

The chain recombines TRBV9 with TRBJ2-7; no clear D gene. Germline V CDR1 and CDR2: SGDLS, YYNGEE. The CDR3 length is 16 residues. V lost 0 bases and J 3 bases, leaving 16 bases between the germline ends. The CDR3 nucleotides read TGTGCCAGCAGCGTAGGTGTAGGGAACCTCTACTACGAGCAGTACTTC. Protein: CASSVGVGNLYYEQYF.

The chain combines TRBV10-3 with TRBJ2-5; TRBD2 aligns across 9 bases. Germline V gene data show CDR1 as ENHRY and CDR2 as SYGVKD. The CDR3 sequence is 16 residues long. The V segment lost 3 bases and the J segment 1 base; nucleotides outside the gene matches: 6. DNA for the CDR3: TGTGCCATCAGTGAACCGGCGGGAGGGTCCCAAGAGACCCAGTACTTC. It is translated as CAISEPAGGSQETQYF.

This rearrangement joins TRBV7-8 to TRBJ2-3, with unresolved D. Trimming removed 2 bases from V and 5 bases from J, with 11 bases in between. The CDR3 is 14 amino acids. CDR1 SGHVS and CDR2 FQNEAQ come from the germline V gene. CDR3: CASSLRQYGDTQYF. DNA of the CDR3: TGTGCCAGCAGCTTAAGGCAATATGGAGATACGCAGTATTTT.

The gene calls are TRBV12-3 or TRBV12-4 and TRBJ1-2; D unresolved. Trimming removed 5 bases at V and 4 bases at J, with 11 bases between. CDR3 length: 13 amino acids. CDR3 bases: TGTGCCAGCAGTGCTCCAGACCGCTATGGCTACACCTTC. Amino acids: CASSAPDRYGYTF.

The chain joins TRBV7-2 to TRBJ1-1; D gene uncertain. The CDR3 runs 14 residues. Germline V gives CDR1 SGHTA, CDR2 FQGNSA. The V end lost 1 base, the J end lost 1 base, and 7 bases lay between the germline ends. CDR3 DNA sequence: TGTGCCAGCAGCTTAGATGTACGGAACACTGAAGCTTTCTTT. Its translation is CASSLDVRNTEAFF.

The V and J genes are TRBV12-5 and TRBJ2-3, with D possibly being TRBD2 (7 bases). Trimming left V 2 bases short and J 4 bases short, with 13 bases between. Germline values: CDR1 LGHNT, CDR2 FRNRAP. This CDR3 comprises 15 residues. The CDR3 reads CASGLRGGGSDTQYF. The CDR3 nucleotides read TGTGCTAGTGGTTTGAGAGGGGGGGGATCAGATACGCAGTATTTT.

The chain joins TRBV15 to TRBJ2-7; D not resolved. CDR1 and CDR2 from the germline V gene are LNHNV and YYDKDF (reference sequence). The V end was cut by 0 bases, the J end by 7 bases, with 10 bases between. CDR3 size: 13 residues. CDR3 nucleotide sequence: TGTGCCACCAGCAGAGATCGAGGATTTGAGCAGTACTTC. This encodes CATSRDRGFEQYF.

CDR3 amino acids: CASSRRGSNQPQHF. CDR3 coding DNA: TGTGCCAGCAGTCGTAGGGGTAGCAATCAGCCCCAGCATTTT. V is TRBV28 and J is TRBJ1-5, with D tentatively TRBD1 (5 bases). Germline lookup yields CDR1 MDHEN and CDR2 SYDVKM. The V end lost 5 bases, the J end lost 0 bases, and 8 bases lay between the germline ends. The CDR3 has 14 residues.

V gene TRBV6-1 combines with J gene TRBJ1-5; 10 bases agree with TRBD1. J lost 5 bases, V lost 3 bases, and 7 bases had no gene match. Germline V gene data show CDR1 as MNHNS and CDR2 as SASEGT. CDR3 length: 16 residues. CDR3 nucleotide sequence: TGTGCCAGCAGTGAGCCGCAGACAGGGGGCTATCAGCCCCAGCATTTT. This codes for CASSEPQTGGYQPQHF.

The chain combines TRBV25-1 with TRBJ2-5; D gene ambiguous. Per germline, CDR1 MGHDK and CDR2 SYGVNS. This CDR3 spans 15 amino acids. Trimming left V 8 bases short and J 5 bases short, with 21 bases between. The DNA for the CDR3 is TGTGCCAGCGCCCTTTGGTCCTCAAGTCGGGAGACCCAGTACTTC. It yields the protein CASALWSSSRETQYF.

The chain recombines TRBV24-1 with TRBJ2-1; D might be TRBD1 (6 bases). The V end was cut by 4 bases, the J end by 9 bases, with 9 bases between. The CDR3 extends over 12 amino acids. Germline-derived CDR1 and CDR2 are KGHDR and SFDVKD. The CDR3, as DNA: TGTGCCACCAGTGAGGGGGCCGGTGAGCAGTTCTTC. Translation gives CATSEGAGEQFF.

The chain joins TRBV11-2 to TRBJ1-6; D is undetermined. This CDR3 comprises 16 residues. Trimming removed 3 bases from V and 7 bases from J, with 16 bases in between. Germline CDR1 and CDR2: SGHAT and FQNNGV. The CDR3 loop reads CASSLEQRSLNSPLHF. DNA of the CDR3: TGTGCCAGCAGCTTGGAACAAAGGAGTTTAAATTCACCCCTCCACTTT. Based on the CDR3 plus reference TRBV11-2 and TRBJ1-6, the full variable domain is EAGVAQSPRYKIIEKRQSVAFWCNPISGHATLYWYQQILGQGPKLLIQFQNNGVVDDSQLPKDRFSAERLKGVDSTLKIQPAKLEDSAVYLCASSLEQRSLNSPLHFGNGTRLTVT.

The rearrangement uses TRBV30 and TRBJ1-5, with unresolved D. Germline V gene data show CDR1 as GTSNPN and CDR2 as SVGIG (reference sequence). V lost 1 base to trimming and J lost 7 bases, with 11 bases between them. This CDR3 has 13 amino acids. The CDR3 DNA reads TGTGCCTGGAGTGCCCCGGAGTGGCAGCCCCAGCATTTT. This translates into CAWSAPEWQPQHF.